Listed below are T cell receptor beta chains from one sample, sequenced in a study of blood T cell repertoires in COVID-19. This table comes from immunoSEQ multiplex PCR, and its TCRdb copy is limited to in-frame clones, with some not included. The table lists just over 350,000 clones, roughly 87% of them singletons. Sequenced: PBMCs or T cells enriched from blood (not recorded which). These receptors originate from a woman under 40 who had recovered from COVID-19. CDR3s include the opening cysteine and the closing phenylalanine or tryptophan. A D gene is named only where the DNA matches it firmly. Only some rows state a clone size, as once, few, many or a class for expanded clones.

>TRBV2|NA|TRBD2|TRBJ2-1
CATTQLGGNEQFF
TGTGCCACCACCCAGTTGGGGGGGAATGAGCAGTTCTTC
>TRBV6-5|once|TRBD1|TRBJ2-2
CASNRQGAGTGELFF
TGTGCCAGCAATCGACAGGGGGCGGGCACCGGGGAGCTGTTTTTT
>TRBV9|NA|TRBD2|TRBJ2-1
CASSLAGGAYNEQFF
TGTGCCAGCAGTCTAGCGGGAGGGGCCTACAATGAGCAGTTCTTC
>TRBV11-2|NA|NA|TRBJ2-5
CASSLVGPRQETQYF
TGTGCCAGCAGCTTAGTGGGGCCGCGCCAAGAGACCCAGTACTTC
>TRBV5-4|few|TRBD2|TRBJ2-7
CASSLRSGGSYEQYF
TGTGCCAGCAGCTTACGGAGCGGGGGGTCATACGAGCAGTACTTC
>TRBV27|NA|TRBD1|TRBJ1-2
CASSAPGGLGGYTF
TGTGCCAGCAGCGCCCCAGGGGGATTGGGGGGCTACACCTTC
>TRBV3-1/TRBV3-2|NA|NA|TRBJ2-1
CASSQGNGKSNEQFF
TGTGCCAGCAGCCAAGGCAACGGGAAGTCCAATGAGCAGTTCTTC
>TRBV5-6|NA|NA|TRBJ2-7
CASSPLMTGNYYEQYF
TGTGCCAGCAGCCCCCTAATGACAGGAAATTACTACGAGCAGTACTTC
>TRBV18|NA|NA|TRBJ1-1
CASSRNYRMNTEAFF
TGTGCCAGCTCGCGCAATTACAGAATGAACACTGAAGCTTTCTTT
>TRBV18|few|TRBD1|TRBJ2-1
CASSPRDRGQAEQFF
TGTGCCAGCTCACCACGAGACAGGGGGCAGGCAGAGCAGTTCTTC
>TRBV7-3|NA|TRBD2|TRBJ2-1
CASSLNSGGPYNEQFF
TGTGCCAGCAGCTTAAATAGCGGGGGGCCTTACAATGAGCAGTTCTTC
>TRBV30|NA|NA|TRBJ1-1
CAWRLQGGWNTEAFF
TGTGCCTGGAGATTACAGGGTGGATGGAACACTGAAGCTTTCTTT
>TRBV19|NA|NA|TRBJ1-2
CASSILTGYGYTF
TGTGCCAGTAGTATACTTACGGGCTATGGCTACACCTTC
>TRBV10-3|NA|NA|TRBJ1-1
CAITSGEGNTEAFF
TGTGCCATCACCTCGGGTGAGGGGAACACTGAAGCTTTCTTT
>TRBV6-5|once|NA|TRBJ1-1
CASSQPRGMNTEAFF
TGTGCCAGCAGTCAACCTAGGGGCATGAACACTGAAGCTTTCTTT
>TRBV6-1|many|NA|TRBJ1-2
CASSETGSYGYTF
TGTGCCAGCAGTGAAACAGGGAGCTATGGCTACACCTTC
>TRBV5-1|NA|TRBD2|TRBJ2-3
CASSTSGYTDTQYF
TGCGCCAGCAGCACTAGCGGGTACACAGATACGCAGTATTTT
>TRBV28|NA|NA|TRBJ1-1
CASSLWAAGNTEAFF
TGTGCCAGCAGTTTATGGGCAGCGGGGAACACTGAAGCTTTCTTT
>TRBV19|NA|NA|TRBJ2-1
CASSQGSLYNEQFF
TGTGCCAGTAGTCAGGGTTCCCTCTACAATGAGCAGTTCTTC
>TRBV9|NA|TRBD2|TRBJ2-5
CASSAGGETQYF
TGTGCCAGCAGCGCGGGGGGGGAGACCCAGTACTTC
>TRBV7-9|NA|TRBD1|TRBJ2-5
CASSFPIGQDETQYF
TGTGCCAGCAGCTTCCCAATCGGACAGGATGAGACCCAGTACTTC
>TRBV5-4|NA|TRBD1|TRBJ2-5
CASSGRDRQETQYF
TGTGCCAGCAGCGGCCGGGACAGGCAAGAGACCCAGTACTTC
>TRBV27|NA|NA|TRBJ1-2
CASSLSGQNYGYTF
TGTGCCAGCAGTTTATCAGGACAGAACTATGGCTACACCTTC
>TRBV6-5|NA|TRBD1|TRBJ2-3
CASRDRITDTQYF
TGTGCCAGCCGGGACAGGATCACAGATACGCAGTATTTT